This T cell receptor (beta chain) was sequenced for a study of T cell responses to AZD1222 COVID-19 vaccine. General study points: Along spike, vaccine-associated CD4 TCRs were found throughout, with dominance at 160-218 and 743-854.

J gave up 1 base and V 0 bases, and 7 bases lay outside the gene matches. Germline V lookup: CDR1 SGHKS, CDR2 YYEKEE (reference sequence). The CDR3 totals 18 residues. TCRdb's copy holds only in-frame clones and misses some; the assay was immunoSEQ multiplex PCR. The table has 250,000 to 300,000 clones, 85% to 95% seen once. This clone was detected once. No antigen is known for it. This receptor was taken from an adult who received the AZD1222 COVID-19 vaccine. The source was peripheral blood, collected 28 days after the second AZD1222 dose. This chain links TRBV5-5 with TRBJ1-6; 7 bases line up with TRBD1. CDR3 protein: CASSLGQGGRSYNSPLHF. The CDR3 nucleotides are TGTGCCAGCAGCTTGGGACAGGGTGGGAGATCCTATAATTCACCCCTCCACTTT.